This TCR beta chain comes out of a study of cytomegalovirus exposure and HLA in healthy donors. Study-wide results and caveats: TCR beta sequences numbering roughly 18,000 were associated with HLA alleles at 0.05 false discovery rate in a later analysis.

The PCR was carried out with 60 Vbeta primers and 13 Jbeta primers. This table comes from immunoSEQ multiplex PCR, and its TCRdb copy is limited to in-frame clones, with some not included. The profile covers over 75,000 clones, with 84% appearing a single time and 2.4% taken by the ten largest. To note about this clone: The target antigen is unknown.

CDR3 size: 15 residues. CDR1 is SGHDT and CDR2 is YYEEEE in the germline V gene. V was shortened by 6 bases and J by 2 bases, with 17 bases between the two germline ends. Sequencing input: PBMCs. This receptor was taken from a woman aged 45 to 65 in good health and CMV-seronegative. The chain carries TRBV5-6 and TRBJ1-2, with a weak D call TRBD1 (5 bases). The CDR3 DNA is TGTGCCAGCACTTCGACGGGGGGGGTAAACTATGGCTACACCTTC. Translated: CASTSTGGVNYGYTF. The full variable domain, with the rest looked up from reference TRBV5-6 and TRBJ1-2, is DAGVTQSPTHLIKTRGQQVTLRCSPKSGHDTVSWYQQALGQGPQFIFQYYEEEERQRGNFPDRFSGHQFPNYSSELNVNALLLGDSALYLCASTSTGGVNYGYTFGSGTRLTVV.